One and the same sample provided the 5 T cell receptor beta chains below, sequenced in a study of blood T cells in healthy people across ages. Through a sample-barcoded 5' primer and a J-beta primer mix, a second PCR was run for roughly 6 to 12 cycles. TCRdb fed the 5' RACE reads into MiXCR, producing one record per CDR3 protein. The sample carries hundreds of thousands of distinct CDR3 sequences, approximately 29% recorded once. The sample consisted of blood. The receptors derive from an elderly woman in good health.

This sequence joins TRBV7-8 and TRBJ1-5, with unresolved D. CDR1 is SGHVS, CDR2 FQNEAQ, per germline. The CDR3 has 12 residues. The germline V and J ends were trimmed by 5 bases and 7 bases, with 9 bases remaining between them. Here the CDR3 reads CASSRENQPQHF. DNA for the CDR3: TGTGCCAGCAGCCGTGAGAACCAGCCCCAGCATTTT.

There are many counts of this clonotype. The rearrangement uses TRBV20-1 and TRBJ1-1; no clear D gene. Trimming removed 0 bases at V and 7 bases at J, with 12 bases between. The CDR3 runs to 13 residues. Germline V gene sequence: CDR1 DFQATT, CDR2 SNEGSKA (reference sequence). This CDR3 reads CSARDVGSHEAFF. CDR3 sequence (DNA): TGCAGTGCTAGAGATGTGGGCAGCCATGAAGCTTTCTTT.

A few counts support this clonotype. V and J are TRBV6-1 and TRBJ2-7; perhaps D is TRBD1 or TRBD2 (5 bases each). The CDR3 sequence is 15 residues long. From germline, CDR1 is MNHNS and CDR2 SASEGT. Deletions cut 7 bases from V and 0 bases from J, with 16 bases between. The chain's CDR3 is CASTPGPQTSYEQYF. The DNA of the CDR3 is TGTGCCAGCACCCCGGGACCGCAAACCTCCTACGAGCAGTACTTC.

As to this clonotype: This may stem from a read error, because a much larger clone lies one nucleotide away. As DNA, the CDR3 is TGCAGCGTTGGTTACAATGAGCAGTACTTC. This codes for CSVGYNEQYF. V usage is TRBV29-1 and J usage is TRBJ2-5; no firm D call. Trimming cost V 4 bases and J 11 bases, with 11 bases left between them. The CDR3 length is 10 residues. Per the germline V gene, CDR1 is SQVTM and CDR2 is ANQGSEA.

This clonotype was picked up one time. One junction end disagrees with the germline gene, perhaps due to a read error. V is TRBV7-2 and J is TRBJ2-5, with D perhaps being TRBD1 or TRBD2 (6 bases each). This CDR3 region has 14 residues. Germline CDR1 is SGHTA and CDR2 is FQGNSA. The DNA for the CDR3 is TGTGCCAGCAGCTTTCACGGGGGCGAGGAGACCCGGTACTTC. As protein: CASSFHGGEETRYF.